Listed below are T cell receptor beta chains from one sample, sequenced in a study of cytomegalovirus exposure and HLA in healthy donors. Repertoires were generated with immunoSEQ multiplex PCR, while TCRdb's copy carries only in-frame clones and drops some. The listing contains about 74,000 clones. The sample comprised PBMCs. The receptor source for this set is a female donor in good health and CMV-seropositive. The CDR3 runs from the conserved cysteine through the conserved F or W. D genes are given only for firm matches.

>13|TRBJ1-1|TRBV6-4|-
TGTGCCAGCAGTGACTCTATGAACACTGAAGCTTTCTTT
CASSDSMNTEAFF
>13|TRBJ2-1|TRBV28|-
TGTGCCAGTCTCCCACGCGGCCCAAGGGAGCAGTTCTTC
CASLPRGPREQFF
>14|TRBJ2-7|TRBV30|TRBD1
TGTGCCTGGAGACTAACAGGGGGAGGATACGAGCAGTACTTC
CAWRLTGGGYEQYF
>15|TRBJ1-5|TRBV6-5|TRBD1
TGTGCCAGCAGTTACGGACAGGGGCGGCATCAGCCCCAGCATTTT
CASSYGQGRHQPQHF
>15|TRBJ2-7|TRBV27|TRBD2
TGTGCCAGCAGTTTCGCCGGGACTAGTTCCCACGAGCAGTACTTC
CASSFAGTSSHEQYF
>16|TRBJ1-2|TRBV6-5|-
TGTGCCAGCAGTTACTCGTGGACAGATCCCAACTATGGCTACACCTTC
CASSYSWTDPNYGYTF
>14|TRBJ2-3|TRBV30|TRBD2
TGTGCCTGGAGTTCTCTAGGCGGGAGAGATACGCAGTATTTT
CAWSSLGGRDTQYF
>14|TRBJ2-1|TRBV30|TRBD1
TGTGCCTGGAGCTCCGGGACAGGGTTCAATGAGCAGTTCTTC
CAWSSGTGFNEQFF
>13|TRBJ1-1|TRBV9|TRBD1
TGTGCCAGCAGCGTAGAAGGGGGCGATGAAGCTTTCTTT
CASSVEGGDEAFF
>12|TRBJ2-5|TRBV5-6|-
TGCGGAGCGGACGGATACCAAGAGACCCAGTACTTC
CGADGYQETQYF